The clone carrying this T cell receptor (beta chain) has at least ten counts. Its antigen is currently unknown. The CDR3 is made up of 14 amino acids. From germline, CDR1 is MNHEY and CDR2 SVGEGT. The germline V and J ends were trimmed by 7 bases and 6 bases, with 16 bases remaining between them. This sample was taken from a study of naive and memory T cell subsets. Findings and caveats of the study: Potentially, T cell activation and differentiation skew this RNA-based measurement.

Alpha and beta constant region primers primed reverse transcription for blood and skin samples. TCRdb re-called the 5' RACE reads with MiXCR, one entry per CDR3 protein. Found here are tens of thousands of distinct CDR3 sequences, approximately 22% of them singletons; the top ten hold about 1.8%. Whole blood, over 2 ml, came from adult healthy volunteers. TCR cDNA received a 3' ligated oligonucleotide that carried a UMI. The chain carries TRBV6-2 or TRBV6-3 and TRBJ1-5; the D gene is possibly TRBD1 (6 bases). The TCR originated in a female donor in good health. The CDR3 DNA follows: TGTGCCAGCACAATCAACGGGGGCAGTCAGCCCCAGCATTTT. Its translation is CASTINGGSQPQHF.